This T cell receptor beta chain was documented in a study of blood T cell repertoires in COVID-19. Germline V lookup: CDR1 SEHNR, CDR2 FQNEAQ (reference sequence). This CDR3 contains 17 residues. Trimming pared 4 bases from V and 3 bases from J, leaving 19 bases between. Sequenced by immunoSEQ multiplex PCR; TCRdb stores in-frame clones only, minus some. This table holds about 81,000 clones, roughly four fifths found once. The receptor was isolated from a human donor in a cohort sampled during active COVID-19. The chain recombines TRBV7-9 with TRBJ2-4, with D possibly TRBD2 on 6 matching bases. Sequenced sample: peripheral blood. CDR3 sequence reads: CASSSSGGGLIKNIQYF. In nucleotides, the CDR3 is TGTGCCAGCAGCTCCAGCGGAGGAGGACTAATCAAAAACATTCAGTACTTC.